This TCR beta chain derives from a study of regulatory T cells in long-lasting Graves disease. Points from the study as a whole: Investigators studied peripheral blood only, not thyroid tissue.

This CDR3 comprises 13 residues. V lost 2 bases, J lost 6 bases, and 8 bases lay in between. Germline assignment: CDR1 MNHEY and CDR2 SVGEGT. The time point: newly diagnosed GD, antithyroid drugs for less than 3 months. Making the TCR library involved RNA that had been extracted from PBMCs. Sequencing libraries for TCR beta were prepared with iRepertoire HTBI primers and Arm-PCR of CDR3 regions. From the multiplex PCR reads, TCRdb called clonotypes with MiXCR, one entry per CDR3 protein. The table has hundreds of thousands of distinct CDR3 sequences, more than 15% seen once. This clonotype was seen ten or more times. Antigen unknown.

The sequencing used peripheral blood mononuclear cells (PBMCs), collected at new diagnosis, from a patient treated with antithyroid drugs. This TCR derives from a female donor with Graves disease. The rearrangement uses TRBV6-2 or TRBV6-3 and TRBJ1-5; D uncertain. CDR3 protein: CASSYGPPQPQHF. The CDR3 bases are TGTGCCAGCAGTTACGGCCCCCCTCAGCCCCAGCATTTT.